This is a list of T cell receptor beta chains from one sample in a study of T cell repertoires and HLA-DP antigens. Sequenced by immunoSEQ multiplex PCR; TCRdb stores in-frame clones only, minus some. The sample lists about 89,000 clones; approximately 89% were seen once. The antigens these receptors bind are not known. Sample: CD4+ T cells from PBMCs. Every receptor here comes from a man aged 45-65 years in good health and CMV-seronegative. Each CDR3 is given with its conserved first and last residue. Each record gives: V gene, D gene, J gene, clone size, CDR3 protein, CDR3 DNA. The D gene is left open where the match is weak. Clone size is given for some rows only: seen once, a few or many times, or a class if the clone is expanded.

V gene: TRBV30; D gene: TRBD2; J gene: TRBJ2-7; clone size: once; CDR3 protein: CAYRTSGSSYEQYF; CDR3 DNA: TGTGCCTATAGGACTAGCGGCTCCTCCTACGAGCAGTACTTC
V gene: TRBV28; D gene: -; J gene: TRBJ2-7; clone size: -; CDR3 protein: CATTGGVSNEQYF; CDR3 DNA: TGTGCCACTACAGGGGGGGTGAGCAACGAGCAGTACTTC
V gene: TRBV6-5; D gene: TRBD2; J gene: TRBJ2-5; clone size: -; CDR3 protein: CASSYSWASGGATDF; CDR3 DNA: TGTGCCAGCAGTTACTCGTGGGCTAGCGGGGGGGCCACTGACTTC
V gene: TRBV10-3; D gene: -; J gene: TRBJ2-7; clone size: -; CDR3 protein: CAISVYTASEQYF; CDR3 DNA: TGTGCCATCAGTGTGTACACCGCTAGCGAGCAGTACTTC
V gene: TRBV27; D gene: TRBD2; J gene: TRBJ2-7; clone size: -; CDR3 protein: CASSFERLAGINEQYF; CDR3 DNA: TGTGCCAGCAGTTTTGAGAGGCTAGCGGGAATCAACGAGCAGTACTTC
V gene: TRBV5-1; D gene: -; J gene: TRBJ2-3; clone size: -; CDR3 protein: CASSLASFSDTQYF; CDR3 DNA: TGCGCCAGCAGCTTGGCCTCGTTTTCAGATACGCAGTATTTT
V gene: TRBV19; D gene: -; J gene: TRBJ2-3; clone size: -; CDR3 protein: CASSRQGFGTDTQYF; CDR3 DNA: TGTGCCAGTAGCAGACAAGGGTTCGGGACAGATACGCAGTATTTT
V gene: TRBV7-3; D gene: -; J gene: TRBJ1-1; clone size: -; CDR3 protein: CASSLRGDPNTEAFF; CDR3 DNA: TGTGCCAGCAGCTTGAGGGGGGACCCGAACACTGAAGCTTTCTTT
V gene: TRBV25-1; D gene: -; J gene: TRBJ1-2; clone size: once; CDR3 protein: CASSETINYGYTF; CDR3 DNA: TGTGCCAGCAGTGAAACTATTAACTATGGCTACACCTTC
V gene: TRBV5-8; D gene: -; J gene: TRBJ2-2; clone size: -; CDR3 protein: CASSHRAANTGELFF; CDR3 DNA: TGTGCCAGCAGCCATAGGGCGGCCAACACCGGGGAGCTGTTTTTT
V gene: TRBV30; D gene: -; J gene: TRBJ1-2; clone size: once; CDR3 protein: CAWSVGGDNYGYTF; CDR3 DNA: TGTGCCTGGAGTGTAGGGGGGGATAACTATGGCTACACCTTC
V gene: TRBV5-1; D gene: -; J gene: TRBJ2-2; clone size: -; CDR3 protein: CASTVGGRATGELFF; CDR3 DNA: TGCGCCAGCACCGTGGGGGGGCGCGCGACCGGGGAGCTGTTTTTT
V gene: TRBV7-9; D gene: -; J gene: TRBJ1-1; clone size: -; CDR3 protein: CASSSWGADTEAFF; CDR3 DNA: TGTGCCAGCAGCTCATGGGGGGCCGACACTGAAGCTTTCTTT
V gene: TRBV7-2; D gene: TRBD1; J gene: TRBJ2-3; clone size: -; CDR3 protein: CASSLEGTAYTDTQYF; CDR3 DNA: TGTGCCAGCAGCTTAGAGGGGACAGCTTACACAGATACGCAGTATTTT
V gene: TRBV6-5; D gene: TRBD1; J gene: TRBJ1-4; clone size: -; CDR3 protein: CASTYTGGREKLFF; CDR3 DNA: TGTGCCAGCACTTATACAGGGGGCCGGGAAAAACTGTTTTTT
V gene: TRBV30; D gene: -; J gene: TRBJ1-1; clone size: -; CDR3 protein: CAWSVKGGDTEAFF; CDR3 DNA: TGTGCCTGGAGTGTAAAAGGGGGGGACACTGAAGCTTTCTTT
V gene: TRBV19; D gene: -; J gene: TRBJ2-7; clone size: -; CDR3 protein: CASSIRRGYYEQYF; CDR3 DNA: TGTGCCAGTAGTATTCGGCGGGGCTACTACGAGCAGTACTTC
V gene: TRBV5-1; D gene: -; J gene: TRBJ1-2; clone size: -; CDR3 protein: CASSLASALGGYTF; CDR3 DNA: TGCGCCAGCAGCTTAGCGTCGGCCCTTGGTGGCTACACCTTC
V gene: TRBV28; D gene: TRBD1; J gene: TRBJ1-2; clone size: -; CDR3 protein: CASRGTGLNGYTF; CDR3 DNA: TGTGCCAGCAGGGGGACAGGGTTGAATGGCTACACCTTC
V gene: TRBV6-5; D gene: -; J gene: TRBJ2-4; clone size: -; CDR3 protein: CASSYESGKNIQYF; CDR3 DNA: TGTGCCAGCAGTTACGAGTCTGGAAAAAACATTCAGTACTTC
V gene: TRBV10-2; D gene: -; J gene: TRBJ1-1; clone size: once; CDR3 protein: CASSPGWGSPMNTEAFF; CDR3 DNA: TGCGCCAGCAGCCCAGGGTGGGGCAGTCCTATGAACACTGAAGCTTTCTTT
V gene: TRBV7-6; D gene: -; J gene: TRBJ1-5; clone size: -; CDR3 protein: CASSLGQGSNQPQHF; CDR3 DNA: TGTGCCAGCAGCTTAGGGCAGGGGAGCAATCAGCCCCAGCATTTT
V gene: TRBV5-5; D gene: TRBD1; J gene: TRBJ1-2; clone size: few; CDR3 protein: CASSRGQGYGYTF; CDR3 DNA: TGTGCCAGCAGCCGGGGACAGGGCTATGGCTACACCTTC
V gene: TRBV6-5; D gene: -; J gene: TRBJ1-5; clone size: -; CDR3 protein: CASSRGTMNQPQHF; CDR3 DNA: TGTGCCAGCAGTCGAGGGACGATGAATCAGCCCCAGCATTTT
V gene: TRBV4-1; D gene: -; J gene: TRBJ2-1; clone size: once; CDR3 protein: CASSHAEGSSYNEQFF; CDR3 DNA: TGCGCCAGCAGCCACGCCGAGGGGAGCTCCTACAATGAGCAGTTCTTC
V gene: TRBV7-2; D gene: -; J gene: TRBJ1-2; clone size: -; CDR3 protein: CASSPPSGIVTF; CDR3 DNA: TGTGCCAGCAGCCCACCGTCGGGGATAGTCACCTTC
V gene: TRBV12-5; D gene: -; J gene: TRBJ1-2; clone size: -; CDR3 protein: CASGSLGFGYYGYTF; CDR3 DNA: TGTGCTAGTGGTTCTCTCGGCTTCGGATACTATGGCTACACCTTC
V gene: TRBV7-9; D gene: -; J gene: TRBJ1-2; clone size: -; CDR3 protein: CASSQWGPFYGYTF; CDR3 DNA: TGTGCCAGCAGCCAGTGGGGGCCGTTCTATGGCTACACCTTC
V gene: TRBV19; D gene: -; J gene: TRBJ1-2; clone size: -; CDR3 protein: CASSDRDRSYGYTF; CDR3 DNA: TGTGCCAGTAGTGACCGGGACCGAAGCTATGGCTACACCTTC
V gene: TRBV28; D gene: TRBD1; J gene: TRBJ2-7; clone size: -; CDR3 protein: CASSPWTGGTYEQYF; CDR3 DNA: TGTGCCAGCAGTCCGTGGACAGGGGGGACGTACGAGCAGTACTTC
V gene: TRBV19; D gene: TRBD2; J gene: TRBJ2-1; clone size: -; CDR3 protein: CASSILAGVKNNEQFF; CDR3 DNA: TGTGCCAGTAGTATTCTAGCGGGGGTAAAAAACAATGAGCAGTTCTTC
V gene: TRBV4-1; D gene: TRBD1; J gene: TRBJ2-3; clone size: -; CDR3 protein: CASSQDRGLADTQYF; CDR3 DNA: TGCGCCAGCAGCCAAGACAGGGGGCTCGCAGATACGCAGTATTTT
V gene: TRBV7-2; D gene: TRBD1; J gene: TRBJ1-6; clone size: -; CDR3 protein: CASSPQGALNSPLHF; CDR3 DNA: TGTGCCAGCAGCCCACAGGGGGCTTTGAATTCACCCCTCCACTTT
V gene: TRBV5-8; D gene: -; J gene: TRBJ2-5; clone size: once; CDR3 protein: CASNHGTLQETQYF; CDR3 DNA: TGTGCCAGCAACCACGGGACACTCCAAGAGACCCAGTACTTC
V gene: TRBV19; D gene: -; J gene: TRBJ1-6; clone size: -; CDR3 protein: CASKEQINSPLHF; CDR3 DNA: TGTGCCAGTAAGGAGCAAATTAATTCACCCCTCCACTTT
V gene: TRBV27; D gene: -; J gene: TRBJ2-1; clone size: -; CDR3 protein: CASSWTVGNEQFF; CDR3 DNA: TGTGCCAGCAGTTGGACAGTCGGCAATGAGCAGTTCTTC
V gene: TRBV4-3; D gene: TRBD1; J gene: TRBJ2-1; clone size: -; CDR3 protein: CASSQEDYGTGSYNEQFF; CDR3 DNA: TGCGCCAGCAGCCAAGAGGACTACGGGACAGGGTCCTACAATGAGCAGTTCTTC
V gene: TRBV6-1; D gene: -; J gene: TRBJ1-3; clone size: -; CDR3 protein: CASSDGVSGNTIYF; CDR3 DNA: TGTGCCAGCAGTGACGGGGTATCCGGAAACACCATATATTTT
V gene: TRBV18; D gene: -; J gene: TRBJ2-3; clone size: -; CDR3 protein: CASSPRRPGLTDTQYF; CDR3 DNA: TGTGCCAGCTCACCACGCAGACCAGGACTGACAGATACGCAGTATTTT
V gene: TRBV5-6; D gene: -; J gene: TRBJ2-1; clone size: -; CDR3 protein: CASSLQPNEQFF; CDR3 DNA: TGTGCCAGCAGCTTGCAGCCCAATGAGCAGTTCTTC
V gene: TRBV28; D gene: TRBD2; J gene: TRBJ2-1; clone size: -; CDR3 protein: CASSTYSGRMDEQFF; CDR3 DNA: TGTGCCAGCAGTACCTATAGCGGGAGAATGGATGAGCAGTTCTTC
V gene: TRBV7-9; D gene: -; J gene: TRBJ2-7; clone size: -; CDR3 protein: CASSPMYEQYF; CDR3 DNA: TGTGCCAGCAGCCCAATGTACGAGCAGTACTTC
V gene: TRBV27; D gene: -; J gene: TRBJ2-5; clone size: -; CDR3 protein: CASSLGGTAQETQYF; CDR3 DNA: TGTGCCAGCAGTTTAGGCGGGACAGCGCAAGAGACCCAGTACTTC
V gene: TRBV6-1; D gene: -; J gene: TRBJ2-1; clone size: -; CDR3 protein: CASRDRGASNEQFF; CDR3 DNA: TGTGCCAGCAGGGATCGAGGGGCAAGCAATGAGCAGTTCTTC
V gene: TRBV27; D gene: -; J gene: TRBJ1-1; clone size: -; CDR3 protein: CASSSQQGTGTEAFF; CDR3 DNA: TGTGCCAGCAGTTCCCAACAGGGTACTGGCACTGAAGCTTTCTTT
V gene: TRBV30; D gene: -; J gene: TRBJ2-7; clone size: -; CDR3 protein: CAWSVFHEQYF; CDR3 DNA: TGTGCCTGGAGTGTTTTCCACGAGCAGTACTTC
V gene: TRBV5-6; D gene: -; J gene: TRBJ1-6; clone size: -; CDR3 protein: CVSSLAGYSPLHF; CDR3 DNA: TGTGTCAGCAGCTTGGCGGGTTATTCACCCCTCCACTTT
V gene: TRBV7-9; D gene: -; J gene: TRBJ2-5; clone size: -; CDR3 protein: CASSFPQGIWETQYF; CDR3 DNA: TGTGCCAGCAGCTTCCCGCAGGGTATATGGGAGACCCAGTACTTC
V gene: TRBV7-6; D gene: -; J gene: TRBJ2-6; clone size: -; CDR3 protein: CASSLGMNSGANVLTF; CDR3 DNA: TGTGCCAGCAGCTTAGGAATGAACTCTGGGGCCAACGTCCTGACTTTC
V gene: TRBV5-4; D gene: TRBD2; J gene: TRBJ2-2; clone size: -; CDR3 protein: CASSRTSADTGELFF; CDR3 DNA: TGTGCCAGCAGCCGGACTAGCGCGGACACCGGGGAGCTGTTTTTT
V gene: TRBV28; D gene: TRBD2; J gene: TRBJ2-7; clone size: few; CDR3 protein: CASSFSLAGLSYEQYF; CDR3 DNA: TGTGCCAGCAGTTTCTCTCTAGCGGGACTCTCCTACGAGCAGTACTTC
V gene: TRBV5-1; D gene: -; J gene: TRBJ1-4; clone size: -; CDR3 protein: CASSHGQNEKLFF; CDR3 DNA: TGCGCCAGCAGCCACGGACAGAATGAAAAACTGTTTTTT
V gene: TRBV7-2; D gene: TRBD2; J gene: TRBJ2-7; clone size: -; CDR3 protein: CASSSPTGGHYEQYF; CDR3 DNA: TGTGCCAGCAGCTCCCCGACGGGAGGGCACTACGAGCAGTACTTC
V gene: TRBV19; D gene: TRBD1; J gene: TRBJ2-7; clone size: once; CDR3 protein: CASTTGGNYEQYF; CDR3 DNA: TGTGCCAGTACCACAGGGGGTAACTACGAGCAGTACTTC
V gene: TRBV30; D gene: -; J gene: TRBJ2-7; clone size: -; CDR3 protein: CAWSGTNPYEQYF; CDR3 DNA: TGTGCCTGGAGTGGGACCAACCCGTACGAGCAGTACTTC
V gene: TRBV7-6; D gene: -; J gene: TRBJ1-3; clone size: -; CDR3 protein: CASSLERRALAGNTIYF; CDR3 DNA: TGTGCCAGCAGCTTAGAGCGAAGGGCCTTGGCAGGAAACACCATATATTTT
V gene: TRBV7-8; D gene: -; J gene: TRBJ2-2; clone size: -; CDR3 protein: CASSLDGTGELFF; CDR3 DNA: TGTGCCAGCAGCTTAGATGGCACCGGGGAGCTGTTTTTT